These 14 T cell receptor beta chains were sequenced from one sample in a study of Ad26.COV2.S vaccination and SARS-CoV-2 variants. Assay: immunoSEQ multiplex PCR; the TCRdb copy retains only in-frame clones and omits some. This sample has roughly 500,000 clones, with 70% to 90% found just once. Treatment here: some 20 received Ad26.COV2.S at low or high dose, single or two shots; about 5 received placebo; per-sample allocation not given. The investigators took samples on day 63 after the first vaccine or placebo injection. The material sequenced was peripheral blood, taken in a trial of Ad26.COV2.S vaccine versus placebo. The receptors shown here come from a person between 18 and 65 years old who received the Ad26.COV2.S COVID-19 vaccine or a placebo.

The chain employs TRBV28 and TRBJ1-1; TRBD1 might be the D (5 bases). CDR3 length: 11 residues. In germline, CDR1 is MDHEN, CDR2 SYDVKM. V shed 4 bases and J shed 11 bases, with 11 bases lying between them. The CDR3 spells CASSSRVKAFF. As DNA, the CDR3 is TGTGCCAGCAGTTCCAGGGTAAAGGCTTTCTTT.

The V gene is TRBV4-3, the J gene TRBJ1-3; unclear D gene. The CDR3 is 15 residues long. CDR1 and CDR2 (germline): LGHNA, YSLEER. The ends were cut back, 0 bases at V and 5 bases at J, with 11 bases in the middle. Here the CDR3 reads CASSQDGRGRNTIYF. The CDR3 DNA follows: TGCGCCAGCAGCCAAGATGGTAGAGGGAGAAACACCATATATTTT.

CDR3 sequence: CASSLALFKGNQPQHF. The CDR3 DNA follows: TGTGCCAGCAGCTTAGCGTTGTTTAAGGGCAATCAGCCCCAGCATTTT. The V gene is TRBV7-8, the J gene TRBJ1-5; D is uncertain. V dropped 0 bases and J dropped 2 bases, with 11 bases sitting between them. The germline CDR1 and CDR2 sequences are SGHVS and FQNEAQ. The CDR3 consists of 16 residues.

The CDR3 nucleotides read TGCGCCAGCAGCGAGCAGACAGGGGCCTCCTACAATGAGCAGTTCTTC. It is translated as CASSEQTGASYNEQFF. The chain couples TRBV5-1 to TRBJ2-1; 8 bases map to TRBD1. The CDR3 spans 16 residues. Unmatched junction bases numbered 6, after V lost 4 bases and J lost 0 bases. CDR1 and CDR2 (germline): SGHRS, YFSETQ.

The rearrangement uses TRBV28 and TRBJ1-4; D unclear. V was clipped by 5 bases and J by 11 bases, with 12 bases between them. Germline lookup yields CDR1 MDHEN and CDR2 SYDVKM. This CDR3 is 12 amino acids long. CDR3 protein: CASSVLSSKLFF. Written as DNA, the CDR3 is TGTGCCAGCAGTGTGCTGAGTAGCAAACTGTTTTTT. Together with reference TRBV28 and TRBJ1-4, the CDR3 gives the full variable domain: DVKVTQSSRYLVKRTGEKVFLECVQDMDHENMFWYRQDPGLGLRLIYFSYDVKMKEKGDIPEGYSVSREKKERFSLILESASTNQTSMYLCASSVLSSKLFFGSGTQLSVL.

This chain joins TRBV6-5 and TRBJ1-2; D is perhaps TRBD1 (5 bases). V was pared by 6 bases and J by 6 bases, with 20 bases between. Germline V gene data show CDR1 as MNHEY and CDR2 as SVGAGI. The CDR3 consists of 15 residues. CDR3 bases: TGTGCCAGCAGAACCTTCGGCCCGGGAGGGGATGGCTACACCTTC. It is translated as CASRTFGPGGDGYTF.

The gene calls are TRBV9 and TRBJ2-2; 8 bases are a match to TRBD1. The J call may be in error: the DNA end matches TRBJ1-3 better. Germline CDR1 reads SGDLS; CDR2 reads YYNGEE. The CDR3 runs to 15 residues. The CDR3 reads CASSVLDRGGNTIYF. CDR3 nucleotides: TGTGCCAGCAGCGTATTAGACAGGGGTGGAAACACCATATATTTT.

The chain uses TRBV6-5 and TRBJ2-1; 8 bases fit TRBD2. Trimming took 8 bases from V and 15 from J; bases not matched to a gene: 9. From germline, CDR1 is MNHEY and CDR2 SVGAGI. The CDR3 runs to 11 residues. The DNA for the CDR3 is TGTGCCAGCTCCCCCGGACTAGCCCTGTTCTTC. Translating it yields CASSPGLALFF.

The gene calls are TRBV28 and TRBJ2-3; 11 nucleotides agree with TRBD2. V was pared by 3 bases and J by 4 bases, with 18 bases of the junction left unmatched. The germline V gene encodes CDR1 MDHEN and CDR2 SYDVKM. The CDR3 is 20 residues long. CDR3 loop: CASSLEEGKLAGDPSDTQYF. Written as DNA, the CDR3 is TGTGCCAGCAGTTTGGAGGAGGGTAAACTAGCGGGAGATCCCTCAGATACGCAGTATTTT.

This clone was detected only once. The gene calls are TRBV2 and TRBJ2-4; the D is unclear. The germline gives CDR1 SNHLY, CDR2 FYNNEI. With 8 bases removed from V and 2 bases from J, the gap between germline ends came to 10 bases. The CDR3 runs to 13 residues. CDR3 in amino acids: CASSRLTKNIQYF. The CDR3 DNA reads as TGTGCCAGCTCCCGGTTAACCAAAAACATTCAGTACTTC.

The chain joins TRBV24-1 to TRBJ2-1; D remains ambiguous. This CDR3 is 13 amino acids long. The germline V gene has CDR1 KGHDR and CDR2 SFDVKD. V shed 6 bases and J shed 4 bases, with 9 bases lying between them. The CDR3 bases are TGTGCCACCAGTACGACCAGGTACAATGAGCAGTTCTTC. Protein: CATSTTRYNEQFF.

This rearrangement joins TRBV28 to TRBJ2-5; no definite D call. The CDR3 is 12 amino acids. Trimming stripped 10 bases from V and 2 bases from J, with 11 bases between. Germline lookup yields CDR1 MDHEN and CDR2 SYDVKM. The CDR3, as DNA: TGTGCCACCTGCCCAGCACAAGAGACCCAGTACTTC. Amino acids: CATCPAQETQYF. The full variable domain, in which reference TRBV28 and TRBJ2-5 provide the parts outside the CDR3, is DVKVTQSSRYLVKRTGEKVFLECVQDMDHENMFWYRQDPGLGLRLIYFSYDVKMKEKGDIPEGYSVSREKKERFSLILESASTNQTSMYLCATCPAQETQYFGPGTRLLVL.

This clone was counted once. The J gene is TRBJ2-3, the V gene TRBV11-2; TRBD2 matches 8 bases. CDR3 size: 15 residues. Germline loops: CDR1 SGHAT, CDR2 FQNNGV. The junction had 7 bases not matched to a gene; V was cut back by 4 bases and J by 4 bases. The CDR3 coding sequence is TGTGCCAGCAGCTCAGCGGGAGCGGGTTCAGATACGCAGTATTTT. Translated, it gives CASSSAGAGSDTQYF.

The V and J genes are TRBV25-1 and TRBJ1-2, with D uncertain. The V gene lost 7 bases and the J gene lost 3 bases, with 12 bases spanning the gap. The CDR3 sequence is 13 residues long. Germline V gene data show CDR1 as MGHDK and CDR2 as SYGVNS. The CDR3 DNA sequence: TGTGCCAGCATGTTGGAGGGCGACTATGGCTACACCTTC. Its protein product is CASMLEGDYGYTF.